What follows describes a single T cell receptor (beta chain). The antigen is not known. This CDR3 contains 14 residues. Trimming shortened V by 3 bases and J by 0 bases, and 8 bases separated the two germline ends. From germline, CDR1 is SGHAT and CDR2 FQNNGV. Sequenced by immunoSEQ multiplex PCR; TCRdb stores in-frame clones only, minus some. The sample carries 130,000 or so clones, around 84% recorded once. This sample is part of a study of T cell responses to AZD1222 COVID-19 vaccine. Study conclusions and caveats: Seropositive at baseline were only a handful of AZD1222 recipients.

This chain connects TRBV11-2 to TRBJ1-1, with D maybe TRBD1 (6 bases). This clonotype was sampled from an adult in good health. The specimen was peripheral blood, collected on day 0 of AZD1222 vaccination. The CDR3 DNA reads as TGTGCCAGCAGCTTGACAGGACTGAACACTGAAGCTTTCTTT. Translating gives CASSLTGLNTEAFF.